This T cell receptor beta chain was sequenced during a study of beta chain features in type 1 diabetes. The study's findings and limits: Type 1 diabetes patients had TCRB CDR3s that were shorter (moderately but significantly so) in all four CD4+ subsets.

Trimming shortened V by 3 bases and J by 3 bases, and 8 bases separated the two germline ends. This CDR3 has 13 residues. Germline V gene lookup returns CDR1 KGHSH and CDR2 LQKENI. Expressed TCRB transcripts were sequenced after all isolated RNA was converted to cDNA. Naive, central memory and regulatory T cell samples yielded about 3.9 million reads on average. Using immunoSEQ multiplex PCR, the repertoire was profiled, and TCRdb retains in-frame clones only, with some absent. The profile shows fewer than 350,000 clones, roughly 8% of them singletons. Populations isolated by sorting all had purity greater than 95%. This clone was found many times. Its specificity is not known. Other DNA sequences in the same sample also yield this CDR3.

The TCR originated in a woman aged 18-35 years in good health. Specimen: central memory CD4+ T cells from blood. The V and J genes are TRBV18 and TRBJ1-1; D may be TRBD1 (6 bases). The CDR3 region is CASSPTGDTEAFF. In DNA, the CDR3 is TGTGCCAGCTCACCGACAGGTGACACTGAAGCTTTCTTT.